This entry features one T cell receptor (beta chain) sequence. This specimen belongs to a study of cytomegalovirus exposure and HLA in healthy donors. Unmatched junction bases numbered 12, after V lost 5 bases and J lost 0 bases. Germline assignment: CDR1 SGHVS and CDR2 FNYEAQ. The CDR3 runs to 17 residues. A multiplex PCR was run with 60 Vbeta primers and 13 Jbeta primers. TCRdb's table, derived via immunoSEQ multiplex PCR, lists solely in-frame clones and lacks some. Found here are fewer than 75,000 clones; the top ten clones hold roughly 15%. The sequencing sample was made of PBMCs. The V and J genes are TRBV7-6 and TRBJ1-1; 7 bases line up with TRBD1. This clonotype was obtained from a boy aged 5-17 years in good health and CMV-seronegative. In DNA, the CDR3 is TGTGCCAGCAGCGTCCAGGACAGGACAACGATGAACACTGAAGCTTTCTTT. As protein: CASSVQDRTTMNTEAFF. Full variable domain (missing parts from reference TRBV7-6 and TRBJ1-1): GAGVSQSPRYKVTKRGQDVALRCDPISGHVSLYWYRQALGQGPEFLTYFNYEAQQDKSGLPNDRFSAERPEGSISTLTIQRTEQRDSAMYRCASSVQDRTTMNTEAFFGQGTRLTVV.